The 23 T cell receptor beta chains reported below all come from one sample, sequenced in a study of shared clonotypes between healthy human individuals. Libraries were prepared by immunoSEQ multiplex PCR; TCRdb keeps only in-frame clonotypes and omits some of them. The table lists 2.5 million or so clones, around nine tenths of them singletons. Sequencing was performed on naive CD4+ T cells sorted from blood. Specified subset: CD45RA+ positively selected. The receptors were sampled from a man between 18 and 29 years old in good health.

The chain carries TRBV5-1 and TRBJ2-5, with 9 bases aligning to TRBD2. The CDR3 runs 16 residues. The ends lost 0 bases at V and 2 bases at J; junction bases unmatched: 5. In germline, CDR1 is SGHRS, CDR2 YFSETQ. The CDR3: CASSLGQRGAQETQYF. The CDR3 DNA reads TGCGCCAGCAGCTTGGGGCAGCGGGGGGCACAAGAGACCCAGTACTTC.

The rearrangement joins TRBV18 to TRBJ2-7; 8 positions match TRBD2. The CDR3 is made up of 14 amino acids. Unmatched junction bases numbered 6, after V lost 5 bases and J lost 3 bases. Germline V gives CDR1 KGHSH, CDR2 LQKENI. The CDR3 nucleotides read TGTGCCAGCTCATCGGGGGGGAAGGGCTACGAGCAGTACTTC. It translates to CASSSGGKGYEQYF.

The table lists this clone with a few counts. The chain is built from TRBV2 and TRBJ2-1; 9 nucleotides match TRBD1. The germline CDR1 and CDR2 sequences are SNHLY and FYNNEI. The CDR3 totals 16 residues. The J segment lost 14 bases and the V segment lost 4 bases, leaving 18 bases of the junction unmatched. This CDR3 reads CASSAYQTGGLWVKFF. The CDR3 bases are TGTGCCAGCAGTGCATACCAGACAGGGGGGCTTTGGGTTAAGTTCTTC.

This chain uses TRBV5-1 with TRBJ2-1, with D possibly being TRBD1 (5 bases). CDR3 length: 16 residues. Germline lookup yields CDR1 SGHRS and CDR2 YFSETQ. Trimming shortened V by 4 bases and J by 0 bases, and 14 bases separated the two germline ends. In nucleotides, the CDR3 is TGCGCCAGCAGCGAAAGACAGATGAGCTCCTACAATGAGCAGTTCTTC. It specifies CASSERQMSSYNEQFF.

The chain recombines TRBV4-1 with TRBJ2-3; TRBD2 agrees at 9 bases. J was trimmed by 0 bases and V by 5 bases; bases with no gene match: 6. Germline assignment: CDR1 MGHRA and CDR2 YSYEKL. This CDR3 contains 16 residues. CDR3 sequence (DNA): TGCGCCAGCAGCGAGCGACTAGCGGAGAGCACAGATACGCAGTATTTT. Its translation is CASSERLAESTDTQYF.

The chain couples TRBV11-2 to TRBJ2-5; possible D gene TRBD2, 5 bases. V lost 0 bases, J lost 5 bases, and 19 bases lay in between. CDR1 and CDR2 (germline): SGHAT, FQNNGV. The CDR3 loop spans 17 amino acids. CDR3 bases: TGTGCCAGCAGCTTAGATTTGTCGCGGGCGGGTTGGGAGACCCAGTACTTC. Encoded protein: CASSLDLSRAGWETQYF.

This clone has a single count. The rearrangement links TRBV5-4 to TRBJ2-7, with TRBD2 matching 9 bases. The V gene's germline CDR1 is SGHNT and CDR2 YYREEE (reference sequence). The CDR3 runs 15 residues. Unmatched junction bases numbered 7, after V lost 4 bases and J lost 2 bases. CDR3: CASSPSASGAYEQYF. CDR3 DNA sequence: TGTGCCAGCAGCCCCTCCGCTAGCGGGGCCTACGAGCAGTACTTC.

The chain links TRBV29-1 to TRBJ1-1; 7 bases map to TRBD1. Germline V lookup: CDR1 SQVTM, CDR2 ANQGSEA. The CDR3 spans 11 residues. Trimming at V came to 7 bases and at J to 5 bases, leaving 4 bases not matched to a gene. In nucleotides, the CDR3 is TGCAGCGATACGACAGGGACTGAAGCTTTCTTT. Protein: CSDTTGTEAFF.

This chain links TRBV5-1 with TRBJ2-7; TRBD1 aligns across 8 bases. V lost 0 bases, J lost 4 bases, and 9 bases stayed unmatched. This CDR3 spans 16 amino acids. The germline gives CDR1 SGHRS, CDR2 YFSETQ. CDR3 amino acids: CASSLEVLQGAYEQYF. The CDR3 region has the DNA TGCGCCAGCAGCTTGGAGGTTTTGCAGGGGGCTTACGAGCAGTACTTC.

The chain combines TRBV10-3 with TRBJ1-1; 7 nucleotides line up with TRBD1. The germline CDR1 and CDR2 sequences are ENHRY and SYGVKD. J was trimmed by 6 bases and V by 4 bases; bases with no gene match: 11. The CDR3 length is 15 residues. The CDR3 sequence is CAISAWTGSKAEAFF. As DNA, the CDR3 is TGTGCCATCAGTGCCTGGACAGGTTCTAAGGCTGAAGCTTTCTTT.

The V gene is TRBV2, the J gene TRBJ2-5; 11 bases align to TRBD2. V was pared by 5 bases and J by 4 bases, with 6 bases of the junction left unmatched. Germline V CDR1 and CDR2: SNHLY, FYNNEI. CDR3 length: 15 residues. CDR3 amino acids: CASSFSGTSGETQYF. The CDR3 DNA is TGTGCCAGCAGTTTCTCCGGGACTAGCGGAGAGACCCAGTACTTC.

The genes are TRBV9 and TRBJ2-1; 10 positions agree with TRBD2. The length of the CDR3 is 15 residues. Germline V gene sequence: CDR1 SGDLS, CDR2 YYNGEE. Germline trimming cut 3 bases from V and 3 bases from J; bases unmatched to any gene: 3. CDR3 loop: CASSERLAGYNEQFF. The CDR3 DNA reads TGTGCCAGCAGCGAGCGACTAGCGGGCTACAATGAGCAGTTCTTC.

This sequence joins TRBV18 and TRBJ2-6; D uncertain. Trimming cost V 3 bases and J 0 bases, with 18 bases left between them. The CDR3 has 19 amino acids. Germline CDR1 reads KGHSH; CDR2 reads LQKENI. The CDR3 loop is CASSPQLHGKTSGANVLTF. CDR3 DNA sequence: TGTGCCAGCTCACCCCAGCTACACGGAAAAACCTCTGGGGCCAACGTCCTGACTTTC. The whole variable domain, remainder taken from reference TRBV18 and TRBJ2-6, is NAGVMQNPRHLVRRRGQEARLRCSPMKGHSHVYWYRQLPEEGLKFMVYLQKENIIDESGMPKERFSAEFPKEGPSILRIQQVVRGDSAAYFCASSPQLHGKTSGANVLTFGAGSRLTVL.

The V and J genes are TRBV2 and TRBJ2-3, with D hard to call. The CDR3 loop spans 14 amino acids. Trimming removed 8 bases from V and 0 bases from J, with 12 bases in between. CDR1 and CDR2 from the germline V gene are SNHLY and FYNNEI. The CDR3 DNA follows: TGTGCCAGCCTCGCTTGGCGGAGCACAGATACGCAGTATTTT. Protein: CASLAWRSTDTQYF.

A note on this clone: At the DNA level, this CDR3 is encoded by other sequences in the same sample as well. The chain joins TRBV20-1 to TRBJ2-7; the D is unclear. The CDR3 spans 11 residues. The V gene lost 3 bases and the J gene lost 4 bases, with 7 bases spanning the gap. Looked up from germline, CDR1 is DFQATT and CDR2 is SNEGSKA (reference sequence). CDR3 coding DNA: TGCAGTGCTAGTTCCGCGTACGAGCAGTACTTC. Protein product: CSASSAYEQYF.

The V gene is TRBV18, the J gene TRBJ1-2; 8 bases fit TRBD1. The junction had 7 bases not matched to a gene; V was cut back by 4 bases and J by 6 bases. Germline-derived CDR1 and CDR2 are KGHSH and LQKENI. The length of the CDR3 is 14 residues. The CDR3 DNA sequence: TGTGCCAGCTCACATACCCGGGGACAGGATGGCTACACCTTC. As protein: CASSHTRGQDGYTF.

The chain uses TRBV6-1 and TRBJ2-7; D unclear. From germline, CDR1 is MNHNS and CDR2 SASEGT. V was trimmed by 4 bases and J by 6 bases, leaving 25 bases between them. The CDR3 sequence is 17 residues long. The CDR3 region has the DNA TGTGCCAGCAGTGTCCAACGAGGACGAGCTGACCTGGGCGAGCAGTACTTC. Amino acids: CASSVQRGRADLGEQYF.

The CDR3 DNA reads TGTGCCAGCAGTGAAACAAGATCCACAGATACGCAGTATTTT. Its protein product is CASSETRSTDTQYF. The V call is TRBV2, the J call TRBJ2-3; no clear D gene. There are 14 residues in the CDR3. Germline loops: CDR1 SNHLY, CDR2 FYNNEI. V was shortened by 2 bases and J by 2 bases, with 8 bases between the two germline ends.

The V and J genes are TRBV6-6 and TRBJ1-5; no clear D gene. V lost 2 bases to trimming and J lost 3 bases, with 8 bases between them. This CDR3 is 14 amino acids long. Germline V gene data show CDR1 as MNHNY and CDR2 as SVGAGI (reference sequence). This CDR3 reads CASSYLGINQPQHF. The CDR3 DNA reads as TGTGCCAGCAGTTACCTTGGAATCAATCAGCCCCAGCATTTT.

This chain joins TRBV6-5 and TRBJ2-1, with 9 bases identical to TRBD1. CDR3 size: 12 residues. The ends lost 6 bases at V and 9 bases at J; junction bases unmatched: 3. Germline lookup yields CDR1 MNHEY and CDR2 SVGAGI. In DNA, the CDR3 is TGTGCCAGCAGGCCGGACAGGGGTGAGCAGTTCTTC. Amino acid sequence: CASRPDRGEQFF.

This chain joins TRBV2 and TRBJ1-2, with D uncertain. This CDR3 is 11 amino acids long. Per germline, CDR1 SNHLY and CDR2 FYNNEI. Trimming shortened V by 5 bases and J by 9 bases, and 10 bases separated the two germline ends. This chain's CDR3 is CASSLTISYTF. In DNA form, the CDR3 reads TGTGCCAGCAGTTTAACAATAAGCTACACCTTC.

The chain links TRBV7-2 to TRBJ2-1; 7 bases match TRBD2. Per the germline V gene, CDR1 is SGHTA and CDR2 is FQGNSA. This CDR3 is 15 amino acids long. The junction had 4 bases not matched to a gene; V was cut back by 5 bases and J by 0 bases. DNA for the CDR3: TGTGCCAGCAGCCCTAGCGGACCCTCCTACAATGAGCAGTTCTTC. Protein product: CASSPSGPSYNEQFF.

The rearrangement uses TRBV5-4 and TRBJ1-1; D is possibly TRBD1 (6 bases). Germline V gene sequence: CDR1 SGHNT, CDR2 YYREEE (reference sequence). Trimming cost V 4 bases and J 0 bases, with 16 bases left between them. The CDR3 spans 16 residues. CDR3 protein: CASSLPPTGLNTEAFF. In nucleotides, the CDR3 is TGTGCCAGCAGCCTCCCCCCCACAGGGTTGAACACTGAAGCTTTCTTT.